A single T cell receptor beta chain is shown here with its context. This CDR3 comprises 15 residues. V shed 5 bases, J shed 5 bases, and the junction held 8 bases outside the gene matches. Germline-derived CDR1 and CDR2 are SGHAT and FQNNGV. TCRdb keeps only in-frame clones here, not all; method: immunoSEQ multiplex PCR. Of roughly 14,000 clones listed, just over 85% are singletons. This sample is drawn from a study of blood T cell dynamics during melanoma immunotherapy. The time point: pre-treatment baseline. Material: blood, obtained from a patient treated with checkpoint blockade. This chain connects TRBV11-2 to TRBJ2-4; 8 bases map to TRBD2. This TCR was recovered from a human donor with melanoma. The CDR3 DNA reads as TGTGCCAGCAGCACCGCTAGCGGGCGGGAAAACATTCAGTACTTC. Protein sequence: CASSTASGRENIQYF.